One T cell receptor beta chain is described in this entry. Trimming took 3 bases from V and 8 from J, leaving 14 bases between them. Germline assignment: CDR1 SGHRS and CDR2 YFSETQ. The CDR3 runs to 13 residues. The sample originates from a study of blood T cell repertoires in COVID-19. Study as a whole: Some COVID-19 samples were acute and others convalescent; all came from the United States, Italy and Spain.

Method: immunoSEQ multiplex PCR; TCRdb's copy keeps in-frame clones and lacks some. The data contain 210,000 or so clones, about four fifths of them singletons. The receptor comes from a man in his fifties or sixties who had recovered from COVID-19. The gene calls are TRBV5-1 and TRBJ1-2; D ambiguous. Source material: PBMCs or T cells enriched from blood (not recorded which). CDR3 protein: CASSSEGPGGYTF. The CDR3 DNA reads TGCGCCAGCAGCTCGGAAGGACCGGGGGGCTACACCTTC. Full variable domain (remainder filled in from reference TRBV5-1 and TRBJ1-2): KAGVTQTPRYLIKTRGQQVTLSCSPISGHRSVSWYQQTPGQGLQFLFEYFSETQRNKGNFPGRFSGRQFSNSRSEMNVSTLELGDSALYLCASSSEGPGGYTFGSGTRLTVV.